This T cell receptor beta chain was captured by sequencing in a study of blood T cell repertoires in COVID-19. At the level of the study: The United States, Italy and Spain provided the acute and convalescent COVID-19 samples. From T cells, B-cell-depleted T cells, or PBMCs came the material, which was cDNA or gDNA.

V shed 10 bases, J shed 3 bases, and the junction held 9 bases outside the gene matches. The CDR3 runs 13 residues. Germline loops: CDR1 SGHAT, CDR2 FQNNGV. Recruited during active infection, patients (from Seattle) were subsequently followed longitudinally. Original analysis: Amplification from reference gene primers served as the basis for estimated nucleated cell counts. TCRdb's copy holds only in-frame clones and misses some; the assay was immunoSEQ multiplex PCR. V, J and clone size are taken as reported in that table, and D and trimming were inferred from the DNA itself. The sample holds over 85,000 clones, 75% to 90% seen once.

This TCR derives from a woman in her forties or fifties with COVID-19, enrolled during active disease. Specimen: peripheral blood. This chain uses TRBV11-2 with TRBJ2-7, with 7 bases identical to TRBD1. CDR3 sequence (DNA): TGTGCCACTCAAGACAGGGTCCGCTACGAGCAGTACTTC. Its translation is CATQDRVRYEQYF.